These 7 T cell receptor beta chains were sequenced from one sample in a study of blood T cell repertoires in COVID-19. This table comes from immunoSEQ multiplex PCR, and its TCRdb copy is limited to in-frame clones, with some not included. The sample holds tens of thousands of clones, around four fifths seen once. The source material was peripheral blood. Every receptor here comes from a human donor in a cohort sampled during active COVID-19.

The chain has TRBV27 and TRBJ2-3, with D possibly being TRBD1 (5 bases). V was shortened by 6 bases and J by 0 bases, with 25 bases between the two germline ends. CDR1 and CDR2 from the germline V gene are MNHEY and SMNVEV (reference sequence). The length of the CDR3 is 19 residues. CDR3 nucleotide sequence: TGTGCCAGCAGCCCACGACTCAGGGTCTTTAGCCGCAGCACAGATACGCAGTATTTT. It translates to CASSPRLRVFSRSTDTQYF.

J is TRBJ2-2 and V is TRBV7-9; D is ambiguous. Per germline, CDR1 SEHNR and CDR2 FQNEAQ (reference sequence). V was cut by 2 bases and J by 8 bases, with 6 bases left in between. The CDR3 has 12 amino acids. The CDR3 spells CASSLYGGELFF. CDR3 sequence (DNA): TGTGCCAGCAGCTTATACGGGGGGGAGCTGTTTTTT.

This chain connects TRBV3-1 (or the pseudogene TRBV3-2) to TRBJ1-2, with a tentative D call TRBD1 (5 bases). The CDR3 sequence is 15 residues long. Trimming stripped 4 bases from V and 3 bases from J, with 15 bases between. Germline-derived CDR1 and CDR2 are LGHDT and YNNKEL (reference sequence). The CDR3 spells CASSPVPGGDYGYTF. CDR3 nucleotides: TGTGCCAGCAGCCCAGTGCCGGGGGGAGACTATGGCTACACCTTC.

The V gene is TRBV28, the J gene TRBJ2-2, with 7 nucleotides matching TRBD1. The CDR3 has 15 amino acids. Losses at the gene ends were 5 bases for V and 1 base for J; bases not matched to a gene: 4. The germline gives CDR1 MDHEN, CDR2 SYDVKM. The CDR3 region is CASSLRQGNTGELFF. In DNA, the CDR3 is TGTGCCAGCAGTCTTAGACAGGGGAACACCGGGGAGCTGTTTTTT.

This clone has a single count. Other DNA sequences in the sample encode the same CDR3. The V gene is TRBV18, the J gene TRBJ1-2, with TRBD1 matching over 10 bases. The CDR3 runs to 16 residues. V gave up 4 bases and J gave up 1 base; unmatched junction bases: 6. Germline V lookup: CDR1 KGHSH, CDR2 LQKENI. For the CDR3, the DNA is TGTGCCAGCTCACTGGGACAGGGGAGCGGTAACTATGGCTACACCTTC. Its translation: CASSLGQGSGNYGYTF.

This chain uses TRBV7-6 with TRBJ2-2; D is perhaps TRBD1 (5 bases). There are 15 residues in the CDR3. Germline V lookup: CDR1 SGHVS, CDR2 FNYEAQ. Trimming removed 1 base at V and 1 base at J, with 7 bases between. The CDR3 is CASSLDDRNTGELFF. The CDR3 coding sequence is TGTGCCAGCAGCTTAGATGACAGGAACACCGGGGAGCTGTTTTTT.

This chain links TRBV18 with TRBJ2-7, with 10 nucleotides matching TRBD1. After removal of 6 bases from V and 3 bases from J, the junction contained 11 bases not matched to a gene. In germline, CDR1 is KGHSH, CDR2 LQKENI. There are 16 residues in the CDR3. The CDR3 DNA reads TGTGCCAGCTCGCCCGTGACAGGGGGCGATTTCTACGAGCAGTACTTC. Protein product: CASSPVTGGDFYEQYF.